The entry below gives a single TCR beta chain sequence along with its context. The target antigen is unknown. The sample is drawn from a study of CD8 T cells in ankylosing spondylitis. Overall study results and limits: Characteristic, it appeared, of ankylosing spondylitis blood was a TCR beta motif of roughly 8 highly homologous variants.

TCRdb itself ran the 5' RACE reads through MiXCR, one entry per CDR3 protein. The sample includes around 130,000 distinct CDR3 sequences, roughly 15% of them seen just once. The TCR originated in a female donor with ankylosing spondylitis or in good health (not recorded which). The source material was blood, either unsorted or a sorted T cell fraction (not recorded which).

The CDR3: CASSQPGGTQYF. The CDR3 DNA follows: TGTGCCAGCAGCCAACCCGGAGGGACCCAGTACTTC. V usage is TRBV3-1 and J usage is TRBJ2-5; D may be TRBD2 (5 bases). The germline V and J ends were trimmed by 2 bases and 7 bases, with 8 bases remaining between them. Germline V gene lookup returns CDR1 LGHDT and CDR2 YNNKEL (reference sequence). This CDR3 region has 12 residues.